These 28 T cell receptor beta chains originate from one sample sequenced in a study of CD8 T cell repertoires and HIV-1 epitope variants. TCRdb's table, derived via immunoSEQ multiplex PCR, lists solely in-frame clones and lacks some. Among 4,500 to 6,000 clones listed, about 70% were seen once. The antigens these receptors bind are not known. The source material was cultured CD8+ T cells derived from PBMCs. These receptors originate from a male donor with HIV.

This CDR3 reads CASTGGGVNEQFF. The CDR3 DNA reads TGTGCCTCCACGGGCGGGGGGGTCAATGAGCAGTTCTTC. J is TRBJ2-1 and V is TRBV6-5; 9 positions match TRBD2. Germline CDR1 is MNHEY and CDR2 is SVGAGI. The J segment lost 6 bases and the V segment lost 11 bases, leaving 8 bases of the junction unmatched. The CDR3 runs to 13 residues.

The chain recombines TRBV7-9 with TRBJ2-5; 9 bases fit TRBD1. The ends lost 5 bases at V and 5 bases at J; junction bases unmatched: 12. CDR1 and CDR2 from the germline V gene are SEHNR and FQNEAQ (reference sequence). The CDR3 is 16 amino acids. CDR3 loop: CASSPLPGQGEETQYF. CDR3 nucleotides: TGTGCCAGCAGCCCCCTCCCGGGACAGGGAGAGGAGACCCAGTACTTC.

V and J are TRBV6-5 and TRBJ1-1; D call uncertain. Germline CDR1 is MNHEY and CDR2 is SVGAGI. The V end lost 8 bases, the J end lost 6 bases, and 19 bases lay between the germline ends. The CDR3 runs 14 residues. CDR3 sequence reads: CASRAVRGSSEAFF. CDR3 nucleotide sequence: TGTGCCAGCCGAGCCGTGCGGGGTAGTTCTGAAGCTTTCTTT.

The chain couples TRBV27 to TRBJ2-7; D is ambiguous. V was cut by 5 bases and J by 0 bases, with 5 bases left in between. The CDR3 extends over 12 amino acids. Germline CDR1 MNHEY, CDR2 SMNVEV (reference sequence). Here the CDR3 reads CASSPSSYEQYF. Written as DNA, the CDR3 is TGTGCCAGCAGTCCATCCTCCTACGAGCAGTACTTC.

The chain uses TRBV18 and TRBJ2-3; D not certain. Germline loops: CDR1 KGHSH, CDR2 LQKENI. CDR3 size: 13 residues. Trimming took 1 base from V and 1 from J, leaving 3 bases between them. DNA for the CDR3: TGTGCCAGCTCACCACAGGGCACAGATACGCAGTATTTT. This codes for CASSPQGTDTQYF.

The gene calls are TRBV7-8 and TRBJ2-1, with 8 positions matching TRBD2. The CDR3 has 15 amino acids. CDR1 is SGHVS and CDR2 is FQNEAQ in the germline V gene. The V gene end was trimmed by 6 bases and the J gene end by 3 bases; junction bases not matched to a gene: 7. The CDR3 DNA sequence: TGTGCCAGCAGGTTGAGCGGGAGCCTCTACAATGAGCAGTTCTTC. Its protein product is CASRLSGSLYNEQFF.

V is TRBV14 and J is TRBJ1-4, with 7 bases aligning to TRBD1. The CDR3 consists of 15 residues. Trimming cost V 4 bases and J 8 bases; bases outside gene matches: 10. In germline, CDR1 is SGHDN, CDR2 FVKESK. CDR3 sequence (DNA): TGTGCCAGCAGCCGTTACAGGGGACGGGGGGAAAAACTGTTTTTT. Translating gives CASSRYRGRGEKLFF.

The genes are TRBV6-1 and TRBJ2-1, with D maybe TRBD2 (5 bases). The CDR3 has 16 residues. The germline V gene has CDR1 MNHNS and CDR2 SASEGT. The V end lost 3 bases, the J end lost 5 bases, and 17 bases lay between the germline ends. This CDR3 reads CASSDYHPAGHNEQFF. CDR3 DNA sequence: TGTGCCAGCAGTGACTACCATCCTGCGGGTCACAATGAGCAGTTCTTC.

A note on this clone: One end of the junction fails to match germline, which may point to a read error. The chain links TRBV18 to TRBJ2-7, with TRBD1 matching 10 bases. The germline gives CDR1 KGHSH, CDR2 LQKENI. The CDR3 runs 14 residues. CDR3 DNA sequence: TGTGCCAGCTCTTCCGGGACAGGGGTCTCCTTTCAGAACTTC. Amino acids: CASSSGTGVSFQNF.

The table lists this clone with a few counts. The V and J genes are TRBV7-9 and TRBJ2-7; D is unresolved. This CDR3 spans 13 amino acids. V lost 5 bases to trimming and J lost 5 bases, with 13 bases between them. The germline gives CDR1 SEHNR, CDR2 FQNEAQ (reference sequence). This CDR3 is CASSPSSPNEQYF. Here the CDR3 DNA reads TGTGCCAGCAGCCCCTCATCCCCCAACGAGCAGTACTTC.

J is TRBJ2-1 and V is TRBV19, with D perhaps matching TRBD2 (5 bases). The germline gives CDR1 LNHDA, CDR2 SQIVND (reference sequence). This CDR3 has 13 residues. V was cut by 8 bases and J by 6 bases, with 14 bases left in between. The CDR3 region has the DNA TGTGCCAGTTCGCCTTGGGAGTCCAATGAGCAGTTCTTC. It translates to CASSPWESNEQFF. Variable domain in full (rest from reference TRBV19 and TRBJ2-1): DGGITQSPKYLFRKEGQNVTLSCEQNLNHDAMYWYRQDPGQGLRLIYYSQIVNDFQKGDIAEGYSVSREKKESFPLTVTSAQKNPTAFYLCASSPWESNEQFFGPGTRLTVL.

This chain joins TRBV19 and TRBJ1-1; a weak D match, TRBD1 (6 bases). From germline, CDR1 is LNHDA and CDR2 SQIVND (reference sequence). CDR3 length equals 16 residues. V was cut by 5 bases and J by 8 bases, with 24 bases left in between. The DNA of the CDR3 is TGTGCCAGTAGTTTTGCCGGTACAGGGCGGCTCGAAGAAGCTTTCTTT. Protein sequence: CASSFAGTGRLEEAFF.

This chain joins TRBV7-9 and TRBJ2-6, with 8 bases aligning to TRBD1. V dropped 4 bases and J dropped 0; count of bases not matched to a gene: 11. The CDR3 extends over 19 amino acids. From germline, CDR1 is SEHNR and CDR2 FQNEAQ (reference sequence). DNA for the CDR3: TGTGCCAGCAGCTCGACAGGGGCCTCACTGAGCTCTGGGGCCAACGTCCTGACTTTC. Protein product: CASSSTGASLSSGANVLTF.

V gene TRBV2 combines with J gene TRBJ2-7; D possibly corresponds to TRBD1 (5 bases). This CDR3 has 12 residues. Looked up from germline, CDR1 is SNHLY and CDR2 is FYNNEI. V was cut by 3 bases and J by 3 bases, with 6 bases left in between. The CDR3 is CASSEDNYEQYF. The CDR3 nucleotides read TGTGCCAGCAGTGAGGACAACTACGAGCAGTACTTC.

This clone was recorded only once. The chain combines TRBV6-1 with TRBJ1-2; TRBD1 agrees at 9 bases. V shed 4 bases, J shed 2 bases, and the junction held 8 bases outside the gene matches. Germline V gene sequence: CDR1 MNHNS, CDR2 SASEGT. This CDR3 is built from 16 residues. The CDR3 reads CASSVEQGATNYGYTF. The CDR3 region has the DNA TGTGCCAGCAGTGTTGAACAGGGGGCAACCAACTATGGCTACACCTTC.

This chain uses TRBV27 with TRBJ2-7, with D hard to call. This CDR3 spans 11 amino acids. V dropped 4 bases and J dropped 0 bases, with 1 base sitting between them. Germline V gene lookup returns CDR1 MNHEY and CDR2 SMNVEV (reference sequence). CDR3 bases: TGTGCCAGCAGTTCCTCCTACGAGCAGTACTTC. Amino acids: CASSSSYEQYF.

The chain carries TRBV29-1 and TRBJ2-7, with TRBD2 identical over 8 bases. Germline trimming cut 5 bases from V and 0 bases from J; bases unmatched to any gene: 6. CDR1 is SQVTM and CDR2 is ANQGSEA in the germline V gene. The CDR3 length is 14 residues. CDR3 region: CSVYTSGNSYEQYF. The CDR3 DNA sequence: TGCAGCGTTTATACTAGCGGCAACTCCTACGAGCAGTACTTC.

The V call is TRBV11-2, the J call TRBJ2-5, with 9 bases fitting TRBD1. TRBJ2-7 matches the DNA end more closely, so the J call is doubtful. The CDR3 is made up of 16 amino acids. The germline V gene encodes CDR1 SGHAT and CDR2 FQNNGV. The CDR3: CASSDGQGFGSYEQYF. The DNA of the CDR3 is TGTGCCAGCAGCGACGGACAGGGGTTCGGGTCCTACGAGCAGTACTTC.

This chain joins TRBV28 and TRBJ2-3; D gene uncertain. CDR3 length equals 12 residues. Trimming took 2 bases from V and 2 from J, leaving 2 bases between them. The V gene's germline CDR1 is MDHEN and CDR2 SYDVKM. Here the CDR3 reads CASSLHTDTQYF. For the CDR3, the DNA is TGTGCCAGCAGTTTACACACAGATACGCAGTATTTT. Complete variable domain (other parts from reference TRBV28 and TRBJ2-3): DVKVTQSSRYLVKRTGEKVFLECVQDMDHENMFWYRQDPGLGLRLIYFSYDVKMKEKGDIPEGYSVSREKKERFSLILESASTNQTSMYLCASSLHTDTQYFGPGTRLTVL.

V usage is TRBV9 and J usage is TRBJ1-6; D gene ambiguous. Trimming removed 0 bases at V and 6 bases at J, with 10 bases between. CDR1 SGDLS and CDR2 YYNGEE come from the germline V gene. The CDR3 consists of 15 residues. This chain's CDR3 is CASSVGEARNSPLHF. The CDR3 DNA reads as TGTGCCAGCAGCGTAGGAGAGGCCCGTAATTCACCCCTCCACTTT.

This chain uses TRBV7-9 with TRBJ2-7; no firm D call. This CDR3 region has 11 residues. Between the trimmed V and J ends, which lost 3 bases and 3 bases, there was a span of 3 bases. CDR1 and CDR2 (germline): SEHNR, FQNEAQ (reference sequence). The CDR3 DNA reads as TGTGCCAGCAGCTTGGACTACGAGCAGTACTTC. Translation gives CASSLDYEQYF. The full variable domain, in which reference TRBV7-9 and TRBJ2-7 provide the parts outside the CDR3, is DTGVSQNPRHKITKRGQNVTFRCDPISEHNRLYWYRQTLGQGPEFLTYFQNEAQLEKSRLLSDRFSAERPKGSFSTLEIQRTEQGDSAMYLCASSLDYEQYFGPGTRLTVT.

This clone appeared once. V is TRBV27 and J is TRBJ2-5; tentatively, D is TRBD2 (6 bases). CDR3 length equals 15 residues. Germline V lookup: CDR1 MNHEY, CDR2 SMNVEV (reference sequence). V was shortened by 2 bases and J by 4 bases, with 14 bases between the two germline ends. Here the CDR3 DNA reads TGTGCCAGCAGTTTAGGAGGGCAGGGCGGAGAGACCCAGTACTTC. Its translation: CASSLGGQGGETQYF.

The gene calls are TRBV27 and TRBJ2-7; D may match TRBD1 or TRBD2 (5 bases each). Trimming removed 6 bases at V and 2 bases at J, with 14 bases between. Per germline, CDR1 MNHEY and CDR2 SMNVEV (reference sequence). The CDR3 extends over 14 amino acids. CDR3 bases: TGTGCCAGCAGCCCCGGGGCGATTACCTACGAGCAGTACTTC. This codes for CASSPGAITYEQYF.

This sequence joins TRBV6-6 and TRBJ2-7, with TRBD2 identical over 7 bases. The CDR3 is 14 amino acids. Trimming cost V 2 bases and J 3 bases; bases outside gene matches: 4. The germline V gene encodes CDR1 MNHNY and CDR2 SVGAGI (reference sequence). The DNA of the CDR3 is TGTGCCAGCAGTTACCGGGACTATAGCTACGAGCAGTACTTC. Protein: CASSYRDYSYEQYF.

The rearrangement links TRBV5-6 to TRBJ1-2, with D unresolved. V lost 1 base, J lost 1 base, and 14 bases lay in between. The CDR3 is 16 amino acids. Germline CDR1 and CDR2: SGHDT and YYEEEE. The CDR3 nucleotides are TGTGCCAGCAGCTTGTACCCCCAGGATATTAACTATGGCTACACCTTC. Protein: CASSLYPQDINYGYTF.

The chain is built from TRBV5-8 and TRBJ1-5, with D maybe TRBD1 (5 bases). The CDR3 runs 15 residues. Germline V gene sequence: CDR1 SGHTS, CDR2 YDEGEE. The V and J ends lost 3 bases and 0 bases respectively, with 10 bases between them. The CDR3 region has the DNA TGTGCCAGCAGCTCGCGACAGACTAGCAATCAGCCCCAGCATTTT. Protein sequence: CASSSRQTSNQPQHF. Full variable domain (rest looked up from reference TRBV5-8 and TRBJ1-5): EAGVTQSPTHLIKTRGQQATLRCSPISGHTSVYWYQQALGLGLQFLLWYDEGEERNRGNFPPRFSGRQFPNYSSELNVNALELEDSALYLCASSSRQTSNQPQHFGDGTRLSIL.

Only a few counts were recorded for this clone. The V and J genes are TRBV27 and TRBJ2-3, with D possibly matching TRBD2 (7 bases). The CDR3 is 14 amino acids. The germline gives CDR1 MNHEY, CDR2 SMNVEV (reference sequence). Trimming took 6 bases from V and 2 from J, leaving 12 bases between them. The CDR3 DNA follows: TGTGCCAGCAGGATCGGGGGGCCCACAGATACGCAGTATTTT. Protein: CASRIGGPTDTQYF.

V gene TRBV5-8 combines with J gene TRBJ2-1; the match to TRBD2 covers 7 bases. CDR3 length: 16 residues. Germline trimming cut 4 bases from V and 6 bases from J; bases unmatched to any gene: 13. Germline loops: CDR1 SGHTS, CDR2 YDEGEE. This CDR3 reads CASSESPGLGLNEQFF. The CDR3 DNA sequence: TGTGCCAGCAGCGAGAGCCCTGGACTAGGGCTCAATGAGCAGTTCTTC.